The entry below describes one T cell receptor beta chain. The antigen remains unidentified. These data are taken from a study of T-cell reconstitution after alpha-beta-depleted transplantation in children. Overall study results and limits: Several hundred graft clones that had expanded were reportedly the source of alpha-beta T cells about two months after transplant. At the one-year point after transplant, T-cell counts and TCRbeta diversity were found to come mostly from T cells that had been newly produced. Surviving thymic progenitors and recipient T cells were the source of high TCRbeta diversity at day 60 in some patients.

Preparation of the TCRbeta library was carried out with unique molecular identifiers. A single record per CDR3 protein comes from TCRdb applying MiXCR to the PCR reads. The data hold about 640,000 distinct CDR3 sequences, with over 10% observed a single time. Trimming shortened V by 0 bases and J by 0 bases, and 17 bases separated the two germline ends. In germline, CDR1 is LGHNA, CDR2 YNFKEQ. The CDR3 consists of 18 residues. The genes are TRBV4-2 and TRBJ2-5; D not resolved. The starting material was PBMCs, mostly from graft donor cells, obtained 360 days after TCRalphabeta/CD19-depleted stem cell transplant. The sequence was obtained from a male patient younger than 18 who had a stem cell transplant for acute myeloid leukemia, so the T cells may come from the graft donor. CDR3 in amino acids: CASSQDYPASRYQETQYF. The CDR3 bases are TGTGCCAGCAGCCAAGATTACCCGGCTAGTCGGTACCAAGAGACCCAGTACTTC.